Reported below is one T cell receptor beta chain. Its cognate antigen is unknown. These data come from a study of STAT3 mutations in large granular lymphocyte leukemia. The CDR3 length is 14 residues. The V gene's germline CDR1 is SGHVS and CDR2 FQNEAQ. V dropped 5 bases and J dropped 0 bases, with 10 bases sitting between them. Study conclusions and caveats: In T-cell large granular lymphocyte leukemia, about half of patients showed multiple immunodominant subclonotypes.

TCRdb's table, derived via immunoSEQ multiplex PCR, lists solely in-frame clones and lacks some. The table has roughly 22,000 clones, approximately 94% seen once. The genes are TRBV7-8 and TRBJ1-1; no firm D call. Source material: peripheral blood mononuclear cells. The clonotype comes from a man between 35 and 55 years old with T-cell large granular lymphocyte leukemia. Some clones in this sample may be carry-over from other donors' samples. In nucleotides, the CDR3 is TGTGCCAGCAGCCTAGGACGGCTGAACACTGAAGCTTTCTTT. Translated: CASSLGRLNTEAFF.